This T cell receptor beta chain was identified during a study of early T cells in non-severe SARS-CoV-2 infection. Across the whole study: The authors sequenced bulk RNA from unsorted whole blood, leaving chains unpaired.

Unique molecular identifiers were affixed to single, distinct cDNA molecules. MiXCR was run by TCRdb on the 5' RACE reads, yielding one entry per CDR3 protein. The table lists approximately 76,000 distinct CDR3 sequences, 9% to 13% of them singletons. The CDR3 loop spans 15 amino acids. J gave up 2 bases and V 7 bases, and 8 bases lay outside the gene matches. Germline assignment: CDR1 DFQATT and CDR2 SNEGSKA (reference sequence). Findings and caveats of the study: Sequences matched to VDJdb favored anti-spike CD8 responses, while private and CD4 specificities were missed.

This clonotype was seen once. The target antigen is unknown. The receptor comes from an adult who was a healthcare worker with PCR-confirmed SARS-CoV-2 infection or an uninfected control (not recorded which). Sequenced material: whole blood. The chain uses TRBV20-1 and TRBJ2-2; 9 bases are shared with TRBD2. The CDR3 loop reads CSGRSSGVNTGELFF. CDR3 nucleotide sequence: TGCAGTGGGCGGTCTAGCGGGGTTAACACCGGGGAGCTGTTTTTT.